Below are 22 T cell receptor beta chains sequenced from a single sample in a study of blood T cell repertoires in COVID-19. Method: immunoSEQ multiplex PCR; TCRdb's copy keeps in-frame clones and lacks some. The sample lists around 260,000 clones; roughly 92% were seen once. Input material: peripheral blood. Receptors originate from a woman younger than 45 with COVID-19, enrolled during active disease.

This clone has just one count. The chain employs TRBV27 and TRBJ1-6; 8 bases line up with TRBD1. CDR1 and CDR2 (germline): MNHEY, SMNVEV (reference sequence). Trimming cost V 5 bases and J 6 bases; bases outside gene matches: 9. The CDR3 length is 16 residues. The CDR3 DNA is TGTGCCAGCAGTGGTGACAGGGGATGGTCTAATTCACCCCTCCACTTT. Protein product: CASSGDRGWSNSPLHF.

The chain recombines TRBV7-3 with TRBJ1-1; 8 bases fit TRBD1. The CDR3 contains 15 residues. Looked up from germline, CDR1 is SGHTA and CDR2 is FQGTGA. V lost 5 bases and J lost 4; bases outside the gene matches: 9. The CDR3 sequence: CASSPLTGAGTEAFF. The CDR3 DNA follows: TGTGCCAGCAGCCCACTGACAGGGGCGGGCACTGAAGCTTTCTTT.

This chain links TRBV7-2 with TRBJ1-6, with a tentative D call TRBD1 (6 bases). The CDR3 is 18 residues long. Trimming left V 5 bases short and J 8 bases short, with 25 bases between. CDR1 and CDR2 (germline): SGHTA, FQGNSA. CDR3 protein: CASSTPQGRTPRDSPLHF. CDR3 nucleotide sequence: TGTGCCAGCAGCACCCCACAGGGACGGACTCCGAGGGATTCACCCCTCCACTTT.

The chain is built from TRBV6-4 and TRBJ2-2; 7 bases match TRBD2. V shed 5 bases and J 1 base; nucleotides not matched to a gene: 4. The CDR3 runs to 15 residues. Germline V CDR1 and CDR2: MRHNA, SNTAGT. CDR3 in DNA: TGTGCCAGCAGTAGCCTAGCGGAGAACACCGGGGAGCTGTTTTTT. It yields the protein CASSSLAENTGELFF.

This clone was recorded only once. J is TRBJ1-2 and V is TRBV28, with 7 nucleotides matching TRBD1. CDR1 is MDHEN and CDR2 is SYDVKM in the germline V gene. This CDR3 is 16 amino acids long. J lost 6 bases, V lost 6 bases, and 16 bases had no gene match. The CDR3 DNA follows: TGTGCCAGCAGCCCTACACAGGGGAGGACGGCGGATGGCTACACCTTC. Amino acid sequence: CASSPTQGRTADGYTF.

The chain is built from TRBV5-1 and TRBJ2-5; TRBD1 agrees at 8 bases. Per germline, CDR1 SGHRS and CDR2 YFSETQ. V lost 1 base to trimming and J lost 5 bases; unmatched junction nucleotides: 10. The CDR3 has 16 residues. The CDR3 nucleotides are TGCGCCAGCAGCTTGCATTTCCAGGGGGCGAAGGAGACCCAGTACTTC. Its protein product is CASSLHFQGAKETQYF.

Here the CDR3 DNA reads TGTGCCAGCCTAAGGGGGACAGGAGTGAACACTGAAGCTTTCTTT. Encoded protein: CASLRGTGVNTEAFF. The rearrangement uses TRBV19 and TRBJ1-1, with TRBD1 identical over 8 bases. The germline V gene has CDR1 LNHDA and CDR2 SQIVND (reference sequence). CDR3 size: 15 residues. The V gene end was trimmed by 9 bases and the J gene end by 0 bases; junction bases not matched to a gene: 9.

The J gene is TRBJ2-1, the V gene TRBV30, with 8 bases that match TRBD1. Germline V lookup: CDR1 GTSNPN, CDR2 SVGIG (reference sequence). This CDR3 has 14 residues. With V trimmed by 4 bases and J by 6 bases, 8 bases remained unmatched. Here the CDR3 reads CAWNRQGQGNEQFF. The CDR3 DNA is TGTGCCTGGAACCGACAGGGGCAGGGCAATGAGCAGTTCTTC.

The chain joins TRBV25-1 to TRBJ2-5; tentative D call: TRBD1 (5 bases). The V end was cut by 10 bases, the J end by 5 bases, with 23 bases between. The CDR3 consists of 15 residues. Germline-derived CDR1 and CDR2 are MGHDK and SYGVNS. This CDR3 is CATSMGLSSQETQYF. The DNA for the CDR3 is TGTGCCACCTCCATGGGGCTTTCCTCGCAGGAGACCCAGTACTTC.

The rearrangement uses TRBV18 and TRBJ1-1; D might be TRBD1 (6 bases). The CDR3 runs 17 residues. Germline V gene sequence: CDR1 KGHSH, CDR2 LQKENI. V was pared by 6 bases and J by 4 bases, with 24 bases between. CDR3 nucleotides: TGTGCCAGCTCTGCGTGGGGAAACAGGGTTTCGAGCACTGAAGCTTTCTTT. Translation gives CASSAWGNRVSSTEAFF.

The chain is built from TRBV11-2 and TRBJ1-2; D is ambiguous. Trimming took 0 bases from V and 7 from J, leaving 6 bases between them. CDR1 and CDR2 from the germline V gene are SGHAT and FQNNGV. The CDR3 covers 12 residues. In DNA, the CDR3 is TGTGCCAGCAGCTTAGAGAGGGTTGGCTACACCTTC. This translates into CASSLERVGYTF.

This sequence joins TRBV15 and TRBJ1-5, with D unclear. The CDR3 loop spans 14 amino acids. Germline-derived CDR1 and CDR2 are LNHNV and YYDKDF (reference sequence). Trimming stripped 0 bases from V and 4 bases from J, with 7 bases between. The CDR3: CATSRDPVNQPQHF. As DNA, the CDR3 is TGTGCCACCAGCAGAGATCCGGTGAATCAGCCCCAGCATTTT.

The chain is built from TRBV5-4 and TRBJ1-6, with D possibly TRBD1 on 5 matching bases. Germline CDR1 is SGHNT and CDR2 is YYREEE (reference sequence). V was shortened by 0 bases and J by 7 bases, with 11 bases between the two germline ends. The CDR3 is 15 residues long. CDR3 nucleotide sequence: TGTGCCAGCAGCTTGGGCGCAGGGAGGAATTCACCCCTCCACTTT. This encodes CASSLGAGRNSPLHF.

The J gene is TRBJ2-3, the V gene TRBV27, with 10 bases matching TRBD2. Germline assignment: CDR1 MNHEY and CDR2 SMNVEV (reference sequence). CDR3 length: 17 amino acids. J lost 2 bases, V lost 0 bases, and 5 bases had no gene match. The CDR3 nucleotides read TGTGCCAGCAGTTTATCTTTTAGCGGGAGGTTCACAGATACGCAGTATTTT. Translation gives CASSLSFSGRFTDTQYF.

The rearrangement uses TRBV2 and TRBJ1-1, with 9 bases that match TRBD1. This CDR3 is built from 14 residues. The J segment lost 5 bases and the V segment lost 3 bases, leaving 4 bases of the junction unmatched. The germline V gene has CDR1 SNHLY and CDR2 FYNNEI. CDR3 loop: CASSDGTGITEAFF. CDR3 bases: TGTGCCAGCAGTGATGGGACAGGGATTACTGAAGCTTTCTTT.

The chain links TRBV6-1 to TRBJ2-3; D gene uncertain. The CDR3 loop spans 14 amino acids. The germline V gene encodes CDR1 MNHNS and CDR2 SASEGT. Trimming removed 2 bases at V and 2 bases at J, with 8 bases between. DNA for the CDR3: TGTGCCAGCAGTGAAAGTCAGATCACAGATACGCAGTATTTT. Translating gives CASSESQITDTQYF.

This clone was observed a single time. The rearrangement links TRBV6-4 to TRBJ2-3; 8 nucleotides match TRBD2. Germline lookup yields CDR1 MRHNA and CDR2 SNTAGT. V was clipped by 2 bases and J by 6 bases; unmatched bases: 7. The CDR3 contains 15 residues. CDR3 DNA sequence: TGTGCCAGCAGTGACAGGGCGGGAGGCCCCGATACGCAGTATTTT. It codes for CASSDRAGGPDTQYF.

The rearrangement joins TRBV7-2 to TRBJ1-2; no reliable D call. Deletions cut 2 bases from V and 6 bases from J, with 16 bases between. Per germline, CDR1 SGHTA and CDR2 FQGNSA. This CDR3 spans 15 amino acids. DNA for the CDR3: TGTGCCAGCAGCTTATCCCCAGGTCCTTGGGATGGCTACACCTTC. Translating gives CASSLSPGPWDGYTF.

The chain is built from TRBV11-2 and TRBJ1-2; 8 bases map to TRBD1. With V trimmed by 1 base and J by 3 bases, 4 bases remained unmatched. Germline V gene sequence: CDR1 SGHAT, CDR2 FQNNGV. The CDR3 is made up of 15 amino acids. The CDR3 here is CASSLVQGADYGYTF. The CDR3 DNA reads as TGTGCCAGCAGCTTAGTGCAGGGGGCGGACTATGGCTACACCTTC.

The rearrangement joins TRBV21-1 to TRBJ2-1; the table gives TRBD2 as D, unverified against the DNA. TRBV21-1 has pseudogene status. This CDR3 region has 15 residues. The chain's CDR3 is CASIRTSGSNYEQFF. The CDR3 coding sequence is TGTGCCAGCATCCGGACTAGCGGGAGTAACTATGAGCAGTTCTTC.

The chain links TRBV19 to TRBJ2-1; 8 nucleotides line up with TRBD2. The CDR3 loop spans 15 amino acids. Germline V CDR1 and CDR2: LNHDA, SQIVND (reference sequence). Trimming took 7 bases from V and 0 from J; bases not matched to a gene: 5. The CDR3 loop is CASKAGASSYNEQFF. Written as DNA, the CDR3 is TGTGCCAGTAAAGCGGGGGCCTCCTCCTACAATGAGCAGTTCTTC.

The chain links TRBV6-5 to TRBJ2-1; 10 positions agree with TRBD1. CDR3 length equals 15 residues. With V trimmed by 5 bases and J by 8 bases, 9 bases remained unmatched. CDR1 is MNHEY and CDR2 is SVGAGI in the germline V gene. The CDR3, as DNA: TGTGCCAGCAGTACCGGACAGGGGGGATTCGATGAGCAGTTCTTC. Encoded protein: CASSTGQGGFDEQFF.